This T cell receptor (beta chain) is from a study of cytomegalovirus exposure and HLA in healthy donors (dated by TCRdb to 2016 to 2017). Context from the whole study: An earlier analysis of under 600 of the donors reported about 250 Gb of sequence data and 117 million unique TCR beta sequences from some 180 million T cells. Donor age, sex, ethnicity and CMV serostatus were compiled alongside the repertoire data. To study patterns of TCR occurrence, a later analysis re-analyzed previously published TCR beta repertoires from 500 to 850 donors and added high-resolution HLA genotyping. Along with the roughly 610-subject first cohort, a separate validation cohort of over a hundred different subjects was used. Among some 410 genotyped donors of the cohort, an average of approximately 240,000 unique TCR beta nucleotide sequences were sequenced per donor, around 20% of them non-productive. An early release covering about 600 HLA-typed donors comprised 300 to 350 gigabases of sequencing data and around 80 million unique TCR sequences. A later genetic analysis took genome-wide SNP genotypes for about three fifths of the roughly 700 donors and used that subset as a discovery cohort. Every discovery cohort repertoire had been produced on one sequencing platform. Rather than using new phenotypic data, the later analysis identified candidate immune exposures from TCR beta sequences and from how often those sequences occurred across donors. HLA typing covered class I and class II loci at four-digit resolution. Five DR-DQ haplotypes were treated as single units for association and clustering because of strong linkage in the cohort. Of the roughly 400 genotyped donors, 65% to 90% fell in the genetic ancestry cluster associated with self-reported Caucasian donors. In an earlier analysis of several hundred of the donors, high-throughput TCR beta sequencing was used to judge whether each TCR beta V gene segment behaved as functional or pseudogenic. The number of typed donors differed by locus: about 620-640 for A, B, C, DRB1 and DQB1; 500 to 550 for DQA1; 606 for DPA1; and about 450 for DPB1. Using immunosequencing, the study profiled T cell repertoires from approximately 700 subjects and related those repertoires to cytomegalovirus serostatus. High-throughput TCR immunosequencing, statistical association of individual TCRs with disease status, and machine learning were combined to predict cytomegalovirus infection status. The aim of the study was to test whether cataloging public T cell receptors could identify signatures of past pathogen exposure. Overall results and qualifications from the work: A few of the identified cytomegalovirus-associated TCR beta chains were confirmed in vitro to be specific for cytomegalovirus antigens. When HLA alleles, especially DR and DQ, strongly co-occurred, TCR associations were difficult to assign to individual alleles. In a later analysis, most CMV-associated TCR beta chains were found to appear HLA-restricted, with HLA associations seemingly driven largely by CMV exposure. Linkage disequilibrium might explain the correlated functional status among segregating V segments, but an unknown experimental factor could not be excluded. Presence/absence analyses assumed roughly uniform sequencing depth across donors, an assumption that may not hold. Most TCR sequences were observed very rarely across donors, whereas some public TCRs were present in many individuals. CMV serostatus was the only immune exposure information available for the cohort. In a later analysis, the rate of TCR association differed among HLA loci, with DRB1 alleles having the most associated TCRs and HLA-C alleles having the fewest. The study listed 164 TCR beta chains as associated with cytomegalovirus. Because HLA typing was unavailable for some donors at each locus, only the typed subset was used in association tests. V-gene and J-gene trimming of TCR beta chains was associated with a missense DCLRE1C variant in a later genetic analysis, and the association was replicated in an independent cohort. The sequencing pipeline was judged likely to have produced a cluster of highly shared sequence variants as a technical artifact. The authors suggested that the approach could potentially be generalized to other disease states and immunological phenotypes. A later analysis found that HLA-associated TCR beta chains were more clonally expanded and had lower generation probabilities than equally common non-associated chains. Only TCR beta chains were sequenced in this cohort, and the absence of alpha or paired-chain data limited detectable features. A later analysis reported that several top co-occurrence clusters appeared linked to parvovirus B19, influenza, CMV and Epstein-Barr virus. The classifier was reported to diagnose cytomegalovirus status with high specificity and sensitivity in both the original cohort and the validation cohort. A later analysis associated about 18,000 TCR beta sequences with specific HLA alleles at a false discovery rate of 0.05. In an earlier analysis of under 600 of the donors, most TCR beta V segments were observed in productive rearrangements about 87% or about 30% of the time, broadly matching IMGT annotations. Approximately 18 rarely observed V segments, including chromosome 9 orphons, were excluded from the earlier analysis of about 500 of the donors because counts were too low. A further reported finding was that TCR beta sequences accurately predicted the HLA-A and HLA-B alleles for most subjects in the first cohort. Compared with the approximately 700-donor mean, donors in an Asian-associated ancestry cluster had fewer N-insertions in productive TCRs, according to a later genetic analysis.

The library was prepared using the immunoSEQ multiplex PCR assay. A mixture of 60 forward primers for TCR Vbeta segments and 13 reverse primers for TCR Jbeta segments was used in the multiplex PCR. The CDR3 region of rearranged TCR beta genes was amplified from genomic DNA by a multiplex PCR assay. Amplified TCR beta libraries were sequenced as 87-base-pair reads on the Illumina HiSeq System. In the original analysis: A later analysis counted approximately 74 million unique TCR beta chains across the 650 to 700 repertoires, and around 9.9 million of these chains were shared by at least two donors. Raw reads were error-corrected and collapsed into unique sequences by a nearest-neighbor algorithm in which closely related sequences were merged to remove PCR and sequencing errors. V, D and J gene segments were assigned by aligning CDR3 sequences to IMGT reference sequences. For a sequence to be retained, at least a six-nucleotide match to both a V gene segment and a J gene segment was required. Rearrangements were classified as productive when the CDR3 lacked stop codons and remained in frame with V and J, and all other rearrangements were classified as non-productive. CDR3 was defined according to IMGT convention as the region running from the second conserved V-encoded cysteine to the conserved J-encoded phenylalanine. Sequences without an unambiguous match to a single V gene segment were excluded from the earlier analysis of a few hundred of the donors. In an earlier analysis of several hundred of the donors, a V segment was called functional when productive rearrangements were above 56.7%, and segregating when the standard deviation between donors exceeded 5%. A statistical classification framework was built to diagnose cytomegalovirus status from the catalog of TCR beta chain sequences. A later analysis assigned V and J genes by comparing TCR nucleotide sequences with IMGT/GENE-DB human TR gene sequences. In a later analysis, CDR3 sequences and most-parsimonious VDJ recombination scenarios were assigned using the TCRdist pipeline. In a later analysis, every TCR beta chain was defined by the combination of its CDR3 amino acid sequence and its V-gene family, and reads without a unique V-gene family were dropped. To address suspected cross-contamination and a sequencing artifact, a later analysis removed under 600 highly shared, low-generation-probability nucleotide sequences. In a later analysis, a clonal expansion index for each public chain was calculated from normalized within-repertoire ranks of inferred template counts. A later analysis computed generation probabilities with a VDJ recombination model fitted to out-of-frame rearrangements, and checked the results against IGoR. A later analysis scored TCR-TCR, TCR-HLA and TCR-CMV co-occurrence with hypergeometric tests, applying a repertoire-size bias correction to TCR pairs. A later analysis estimated false discovery rates by permuting HLA or CMV assignments 20 times. A later analysis grouped co-occurring TCRs with DBSCAN, adding TCRdist sequence similarity when clustering within HLA-allele-positive subsets. Repertoires with fewer than 30,000 or more than 120,000 public chains were left out of co-occurrence clustering, as were about five repertoires with anomalous nucleotide sharing. TCRdb holds this immuneACCESS table with in-frame rearrangements only. Some clones are missing; in checked studies, unresolved V genes explain under half, and the rest has no known cause. For V, J and clone size, that table is used; D and trimming come from the DNA. The sample table contains 100,000 to 150,000 clones; only one count was recorded for 65% to 80% of them. Jointly, the top ten make up 1.5% of the sample.

Concerning this clone itself: Its target antigen remains unknown. Base qualities are not provided; no much larger clone lies one nucleotide away.

The cohort was made up of hundreds of healthy bone marrow donors. At the time of sampling, every cohort member was nominally healthy, though immune exposures that went unrecorded were likely present. The donor was CMV seronegative and belonged to the group of 352 seronegative cohort members. Each donor provided a peripheral blood sample, and peripheral blood mononuclear cells were used for TCR beta sequencing. The Qiagen DNeasy Blood Extraction Kit was used to extract genomic DNA from the blood cell samples. This receptor was identified in a young woman in good health and CMV-seronegative. The sample was PBMCs.

The CDR3 region reads CASSPESLDEQYF. The nucleotides are TGTGCCAGCTCACCAGAGAGTTTAGACGAGCAGTACTTC. Here the chain combines TRBV18 and TRBJ2-7; no D segment can be confidently identified. Per the germline V gene, KGHSH is the CDR1 and LQKENI is the CDR2. The CDR3 spans 13 residues, from the cysteine through the phenylalanine. Of the read, only the CDR3 DNA is kept; its 39 bases are in frame from base 1. V was cut back by 2 bases and J by 5 bases, leaving a gap of 10 bases between them.